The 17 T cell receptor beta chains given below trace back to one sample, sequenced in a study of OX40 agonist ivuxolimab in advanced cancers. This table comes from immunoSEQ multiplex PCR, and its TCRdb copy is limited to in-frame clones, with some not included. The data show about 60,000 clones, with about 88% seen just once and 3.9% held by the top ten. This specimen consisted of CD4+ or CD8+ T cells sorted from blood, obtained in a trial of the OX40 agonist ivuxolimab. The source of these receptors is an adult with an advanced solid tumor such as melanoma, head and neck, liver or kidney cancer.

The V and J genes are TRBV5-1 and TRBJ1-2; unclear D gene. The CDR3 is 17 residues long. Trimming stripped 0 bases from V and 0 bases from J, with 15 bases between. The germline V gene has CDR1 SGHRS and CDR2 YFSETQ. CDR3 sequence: CASSLAQIAGTNYGYTF. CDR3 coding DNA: TGCGCCAGCAGCTTGGCTCAAATCGCGGGGACTAACTATGGCTACACCTTC.

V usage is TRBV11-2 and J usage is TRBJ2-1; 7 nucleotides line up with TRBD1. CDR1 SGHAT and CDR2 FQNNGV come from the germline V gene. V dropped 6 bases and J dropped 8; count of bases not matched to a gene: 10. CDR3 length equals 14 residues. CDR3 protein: CASSLGGILDEQFF. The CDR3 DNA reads TGTGCCAGCAGTCTAGGGGGCATTCTTGATGAGCAGTTCTTC.

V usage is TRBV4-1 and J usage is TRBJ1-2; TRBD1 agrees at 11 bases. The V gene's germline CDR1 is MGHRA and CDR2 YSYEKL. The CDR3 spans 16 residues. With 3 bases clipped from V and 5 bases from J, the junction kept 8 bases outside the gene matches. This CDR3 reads CASSQGQGGIKYGYTF. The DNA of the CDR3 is TGCGCCAGCAGCCAGGGACAGGGGGGAATTAAGTATGGCTACACCTTC.

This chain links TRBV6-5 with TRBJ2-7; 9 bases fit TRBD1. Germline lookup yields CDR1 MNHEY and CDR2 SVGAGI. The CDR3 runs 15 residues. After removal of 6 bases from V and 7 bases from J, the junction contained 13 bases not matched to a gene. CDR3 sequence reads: CASSRDRAPLREQYF. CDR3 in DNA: TGTGCCAGCAGCCGGGACAGGGCCCCCCTACGGGAGCAGTACTTC.

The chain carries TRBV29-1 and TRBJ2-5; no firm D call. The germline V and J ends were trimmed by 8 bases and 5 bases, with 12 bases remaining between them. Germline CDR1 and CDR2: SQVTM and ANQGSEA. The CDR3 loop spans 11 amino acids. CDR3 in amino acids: CSSGEWETQYF. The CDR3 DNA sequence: TGCAGCTCCGGCGAGTGGGAGACCCAGTACTTC.

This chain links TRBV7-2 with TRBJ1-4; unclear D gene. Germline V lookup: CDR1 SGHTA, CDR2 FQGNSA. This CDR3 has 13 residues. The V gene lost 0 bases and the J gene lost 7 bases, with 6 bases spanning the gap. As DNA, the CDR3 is TGTGCCAGCAGCTTAGCAGGGAGTGAAAAACTGTTTTTT. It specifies CASSLAGSEKLFF.

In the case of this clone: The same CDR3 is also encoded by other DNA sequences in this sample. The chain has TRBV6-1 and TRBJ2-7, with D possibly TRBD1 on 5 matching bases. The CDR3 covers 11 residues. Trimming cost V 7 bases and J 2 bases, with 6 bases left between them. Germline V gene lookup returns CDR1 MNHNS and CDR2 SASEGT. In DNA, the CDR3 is TGTGCCAGCACCAGGGCCTACGAGCAGTACTTC. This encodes CASTRAYEQYF.

The CDR3 reads CASSMGSEQYF. In DNA, the CDR3 is TGTGCCAGCTCTATGGGGAGCGAGCAGTACTTC. The chain uses TRBV14 and TRBJ2-7; D is possibly TRBD2 (5 bases). The germline gives CDR1 SGHDN, CDR2 FVKESK. V was shortened by 8 bases and J by 6 bases, with 11 bases between the two germline ends. This CDR3 spans 11 amino acids.

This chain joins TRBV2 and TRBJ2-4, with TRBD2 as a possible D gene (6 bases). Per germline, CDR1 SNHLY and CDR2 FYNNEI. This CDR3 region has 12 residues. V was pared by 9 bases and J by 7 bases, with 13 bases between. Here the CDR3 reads CASSGETNIQYF. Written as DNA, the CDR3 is TGTGCCAGTTCGGGAGAAACGAACATTCAGTACTTC.

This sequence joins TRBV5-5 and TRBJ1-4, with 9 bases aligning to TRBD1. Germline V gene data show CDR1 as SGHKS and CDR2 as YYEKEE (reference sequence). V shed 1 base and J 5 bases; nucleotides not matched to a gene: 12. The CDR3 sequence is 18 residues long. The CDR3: CASSLLVRTTGGNEKLFF. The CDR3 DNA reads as TGTGCCAGCAGCTTGTTGGTCCGGACGACAGGGGGAAATGAAAAACTGTTTTTT.

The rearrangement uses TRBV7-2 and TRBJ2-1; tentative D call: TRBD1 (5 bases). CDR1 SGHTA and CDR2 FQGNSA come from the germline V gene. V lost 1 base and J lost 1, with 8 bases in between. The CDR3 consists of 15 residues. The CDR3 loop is CASSLGQRSYNEQFF. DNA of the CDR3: TGTGCCAGCAGCTTAGGACAGAGATCCTACAATGAGCAGTTCTTC.

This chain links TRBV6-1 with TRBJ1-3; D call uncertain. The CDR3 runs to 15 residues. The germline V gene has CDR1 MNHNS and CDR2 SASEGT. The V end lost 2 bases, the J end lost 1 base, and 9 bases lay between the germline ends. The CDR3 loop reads CASSEPGASGNTIYF. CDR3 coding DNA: TGTGCCAGCAGTGAACCGGGAGCTTCTGGAAACACCATATATTTT.

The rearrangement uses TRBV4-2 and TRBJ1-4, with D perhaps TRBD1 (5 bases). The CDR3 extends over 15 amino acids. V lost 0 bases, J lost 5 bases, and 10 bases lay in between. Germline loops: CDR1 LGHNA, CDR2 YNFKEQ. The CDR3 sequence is CASSQELPGNEKLFF. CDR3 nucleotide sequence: TGTGCCAGCAGCCAAGAACTCCCAGGGAATGAAAAACTGTTTTTT.

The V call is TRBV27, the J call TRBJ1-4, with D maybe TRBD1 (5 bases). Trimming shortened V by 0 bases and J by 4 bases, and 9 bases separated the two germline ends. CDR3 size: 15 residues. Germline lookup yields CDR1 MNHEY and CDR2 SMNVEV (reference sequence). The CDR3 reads CASSLSKTVNEKLFF. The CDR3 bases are TGTGCCAGCAGTTTATCGAAGACAGTTAATGAAAAACTGTTTTTT.

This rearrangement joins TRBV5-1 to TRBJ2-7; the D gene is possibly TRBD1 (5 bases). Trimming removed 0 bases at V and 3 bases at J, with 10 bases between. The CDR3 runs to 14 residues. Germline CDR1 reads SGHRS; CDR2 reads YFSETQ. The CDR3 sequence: CASSLAATDYEQYF. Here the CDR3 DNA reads TGCGCCAGCAGCTTGGCCGCGACAGACTACGAGCAGTACTTC.

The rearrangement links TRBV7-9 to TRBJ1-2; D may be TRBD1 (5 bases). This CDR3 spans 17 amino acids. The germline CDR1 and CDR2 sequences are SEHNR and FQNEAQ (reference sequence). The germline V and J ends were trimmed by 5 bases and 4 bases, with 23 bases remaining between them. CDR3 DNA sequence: TGTGCCAGCAGCCCGGGGTTTGGAAGGGGCGCCCGCTATGGCTACACCTTC. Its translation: CASSPGFGRGARYGYTF.

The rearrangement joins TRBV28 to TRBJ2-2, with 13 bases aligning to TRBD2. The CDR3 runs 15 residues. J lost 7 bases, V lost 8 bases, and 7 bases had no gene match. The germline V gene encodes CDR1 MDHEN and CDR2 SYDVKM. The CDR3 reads CASQLAGGPSGELFF. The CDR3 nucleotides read TGTGCCAGCCAACTAGCGGGGGGGCCGAGCGGGGAGCTGTTTTTT.